The present T cell receptor (beta chain) was sequenced within a study of shared clonotypes between healthy human individuals. Repertoires were generated with immunoSEQ multiplex PCR, while TCRdb's copy carries only in-frame clones and drops some. Of about 1.5 million clones in the sample, 95% to 99% were seen once. Germline CDR1 and CDR2: LNHNV and YYDKDF (reference sequence). The CDR3 is made up of 15 amino acids. V lost 0 bases to trimming and J lost 1 base, with 9 bases between them. Sequencing was done on a sample of naive CD4+ T cells sorted from blood. Subset denoted: CD45RA+ positively selected. This receptor was obtained from a man aged 25-45 years in good health. The chain employs TRBV15 and TRBJ2-5, with D unclear. CDR3 bases: TGTGCCACCAGCAGAGATCCGGTTAGCCAAGAGACCCAGTACTTC. The encoded protein is CATSRDPVSQETQYF.